This entry features one T cell receptor beta chain sequence. Trimming stripped 3 bases from V and 8 bases from J, with 20 bases between. This CDR3 has 15 amino acids. Germline CDR1 and CDR2: SQVTM and ANQGSEA. The entry originates in a study of CD8 T cells in Susac syndrome. Study at large: At the time of blood draw, patients with Susac syndrome were therapy-naive, receiving corticosteroids, or receiving intravenous immunoglobulin alone.

Reverse transcription used roughly 0.5 to 1 ug RNA and random hexamers. TCRdb ran MiXCR on the immunoSEQ multiplex PCR reads and lists one entry per CDR3 protein. The sample contains 160,000 or so distinct CDR3 sequences, roughly 94% of which appear only once. The chain links TRBV29-1 to TRBJ2-1; tentative D call: TRBD2 (7 bases). The sequenced sample consisted of CD4+ T cells from PBMCs. This clonotype originated in a human donor with Susac syndrome. CDR3 sequence: CSVDPSFGGGYEQFF. The CDR3 DNA follows: TGCAGCGTTGACCCCTCATTTGGGGGGGGCTATGAGCAGTTCTTC.